The next 26 T cell receptor beta chains were all read from a single sample in a study of metastatic and nonmetastatic thyroid tumors. Thyroid surgery was performed in patients who had received no treatment beforehand. TCRdb reanalyzed the PCR reads via MiXCR. The table lists around 26,000 clones, roughly 4% of them singletons. What was sequenced was blood. The receptors come from a male donor with papillary thyroid cancer or a benign thyroid nodule (not recorded which). Some clones in this sample may be carry-over from other donors' samples.

By sample share, this clone is medium-sized. The chain has TRBV19 and TRBJ2-7; D is ambiguous. The germline V and J ends were trimmed by 7 bases and 5 bases, with 18 bases remaining between them. CDR1 and CDR2 from the germline V gene are LNHDA and SQIVND (reference sequence). The CDR3 length is 14 residues. The CDR3 protein is CASTLGSRTHEQYF. Written as DNA, the CDR3 is TGTGCCAGTACCTTGGGATCCCGGACCCACGAGCAGTACTTC.

The gene calls are TRBV20-1 and TRBJ2-2, with D tentatively TRBD2 (5 bases). Germline V gene lookup returns CDR1 DFQATT and CDR2 SNEGSKA (reference sequence). V gave up 5 bases and J gave up 2 bases, with 12 bases separating them. The CDR3 spans 14 residues. The CDR3 nucleotides are TGCAGTGCTCAGACGGGGAGAAACACCGGGGAGCTGTTTTTT. The encoded protein is CSAQTGRNTGELFF.

The table lists this clone with many counts. This may be a read error, as it is one base from a much larger clone. The chain employs TRBV6-2 or TRBV6-3 and TRBJ2-7, with no clear D. V gave up 0 bases and J gave up 0 bases, with 6 bases separating them. The germline V gene has CDR1 MNHEY and CDR2 SVGEGT. This CDR3 region has 14 residues. CDR3 sequence (DNA): TGTGCCAGCAGTTACTCAATCCCCTCCTACGAGCAGTACTTC. Its protein product is CASSYSIPSYEQYF.

This clone showed up just a few times. This rearrangement joins TRBV11-2 to TRBJ2-5; D is possibly TRBD1 (5 bases). The CDR3 covers 13 residues. The germline gives CDR1 SGHAT, CDR2 FQNNGV. V was shortened by 4 bases and J by 5 bases, with 11 bases between the two germline ends. CDR3 coding DNA: TGTGCCAGCAGCTCAGGGTTAGGGGAGACCCAGTACTTC. Translation gives CASSSGLGETQYF.

The V gene is TRBV19, the J gene TRBJ1-5; D is perhaps TRBD1 (5 bases). This CDR3 is built from 16 residues. Germline V gene sequence: CDR1 LNHDA, CDR2 SQIVND (reference sequence). V was clipped by 0 bases and J by 0 bases, with 9 bases between them. The CDR3 is CASSIEWGDSNQPQHF. In DNA, the CDR3 is TGTGCCAGTAGTATAGAGTGGGGGGATAGCAATCAGCCCCAGCATTTT.

This clone showed up many times. The V and J genes are TRBV13 and TRBJ2-7; D may correspond to TRBD1 or TRBD2 (7 bases each). The CDR3 runs to 15 residues. Germline assignment: CDR1 PRHDT and CDR2 FYEKMQ (reference sequence). Trimming left V 6 bases short and J 4 bases short, with 19 bases between. For the CDR3, the DNA is TGTGCCAGCAGGACGACAGGGAGGGGCGCGTACGAGCAGTACTTC. This gives the protein CASRTTGRGAYEQYF.

This clone was picked up many times. A much larger clone differs from this one at a single base, so this may be a read error. The chain joins TRBV15 to TRBJ2-2; D remains unclear. The CDR3 totals 15 residues. Trimming pared 6 bases from V and 6 bases from J, leaving 17 bases between. CDR1 and CDR2 from the germline V gene are LNHNV and YYDKDF (reference sequence). Here the CDR3 DNA reads TGTGCCACCAGAACTGGACGGAGAGCCTCCGGGGAGCTGTTTTTT. Its protein product is CATRTGRRASGELFF.

The chain uses TRBV10-3 and TRBJ1-1, with no clear D. Trimming shortened V by 10 bases and J by 4 bases, and 16 bases separated the two germline ends. Germline assignment: CDR1 ENHRY and CDR2 SYGVKD. The CDR3 extends over 13 amino acids. The CDR3 protein is CATAPKPFTEAFF. CDR3 DNA: TGTGCCACCGCCCCTAAGCCTTTCACTGAAGCTTTCTTT.

This rearrangement joins TRBV28 to TRBJ1-1; D ambiguous. This CDR3 spans 15 amino acids. CDR1 and CDR2 from the germline V gene are MDHEN and SYDVKM. Trimming pared 3 bases from V and 3 bases from J, leaving 14 bases between. CDR3 protein: CASSFPTSRDTEAFF. CDR3 nucleotide sequence: TGTGCCAGCAGTTTCCCAACCAGCCGGGACACTGAAGCTTTCTTT.

In its sample, this clone ranks as medium-sized. The chain uses TRBV6-1 and TRBJ2-6; D not certain. This CDR3 has 15 residues. Germline V gene lookup returns CDR1 MNHNS and CDR2 SASEGT. Trimming removed 5 bases from V and 0 bases from J, with 8 bases in between. The chain's CDR3 is CASSYGSSGANVLTF. The CDR3 DNA reads TGTGCCAGCAGTTACGGCAGCTCTGGGGCCAACGTCCTGACTTTC.

This clone was counted between two and nine times. The chain links TRBV11-3 to TRBJ2-2; no definite D call. CDR1 is SGHNT and CDR2 is YENEEA in the germline V gene. This CDR3 is built from 15 residues. Trimming stripped 4 bases from V and 5 bases from J, with 14 bases between. CDR3 sequence reads: CASSSSLVRTGELFF. CDR3 nucleotides: TGTGCCAGCAGCTCCTCGCTAGTAAGGACCGGGGAGCTGTTTTTT.

This clone was detected a few times. V and J are TRBV5-1 and TRBJ1-5, with D hard to call. The germline gives CDR1 SGHRS, CDR2 YFSETQ. The CDR3 covers 16 residues. Between the trimmed V and J ends, which lost 0 bases and 0 bases, there was a span of 10 bases. CDR3 protein: CASSLAGSYSNQPQHF. The CDR3 nucleotides are TGCGCCAGCAGCTTGGCGGGCTCCTATAGCAATCAGCCCCAGCATTTT. The full variable domain, rest sourced from reference TRBV5-1 and TRBJ1-5, is KAGVTQTPRYLIKTRGQQVTLSCSPISGHRSVSWYQQTPGQGLQFLFEYFSETQRNKGNFPGRFSGRQFSNSRSEMNVSTLELGDSALYLCASSLAGSYSNQPQHFGDGTRLSIL.

Ten or more counts support this clone. The genes are TRBV9 and TRBJ1-1, with 10 nucleotides matching TRBD1. Germline V lookup: CDR1 SGDLS, CDR2 YYNGEE. Germline trimming cut 0 bases from V and 5 bases from J; bases unmatched to any gene: 4. The CDR3 runs to 15 residues. DNA for the CDR3: TGTGCCAGCAGCGTAGCGGACAGGGGGGGGACTGAAGCTTTCTTT. Its protein is CASSVADRGGTEAFF.

This clone has just a few counts. A junction boundary mismatches the germline segment, possibly from a read error. This rearrangement joins TRBV28 to TRBJ2-1, with 7 bases matching TRBD2. This CDR3 comprises 15 residues. From germline, CDR1 is MDHEN and CDR2 SYDVKM. The CDR3 coding sequence is TGTGCCAGCAGTTTAGCGGGAGACACTTACAATGAGCAGTCCTTC. It codes for CASSLAGDTYNEQSF. Based on the CDR3 plus reference TRBV28 and TRBJ2-1, the full variable domain is DVKVTQSSRYLVKRTGEKVFLECVQDMDHENMFWYRQDPGLGLRLIYFSYDVKMKEKGDIPEGYSVSREKKERFSLILESASTNQTSMYLCASSLAGDTYNEQSFGPGTRLTVL.

In its sample, this clone was seen a few times. A much larger clone is a single base away; this may be a read error. V gene TRBV25-1 combines with J gene TRBJ2-1; 7 nucleotides agree with TRBD2. Germline V gene data show CDR1 as MGHDK and CDR2 as SYGVNS. There are 13 residues in the CDR3. The CDR3 loop is CARSEREVGDQFF. The DNA for the CDR3 is TGTGCCAGGAGTGAACGGGAGGTGGGTGATCAGTTCTTC.

In this sample, this clone turned up a few times. Other DNA sequences in this specimen translate into the identical CDR3. The chain recombines TRBV5-6 with TRBJ1-4; 11 bases agree with TRBD1. Trimming took 5 bases from V and 8 from J; bases not matched to a gene: 5. The CDR3 totals 14 residues. Looked up from germline, CDR1 is SGHDT and CDR2 is YYEEEE. The CDR3 DNA reads TGTGCCAGCAGTCCGGACAGGGGGCGCGAAAAACTGTTTTTT. It encodes CASSPDRGREKLFF.

This clone was recorded many times. V and J are TRBV20-1 and TRBJ2-7, with D perhaps matching TRBD1 or TRBD2 (5 bases each). There are 12 residues in the CDR3. Germline loops: CDR1 DFQATT, CDR2 SNEGSKA (reference sequence). Trimming removed 7 bases from V and 5 bases from J, with 15 bases in between. The CDR3 reads CSVRLGDHEQYF. DNA for the CDR3: TGCAGTGTAAGGCTTGGGGACCACGAGCAGTACTTC.

The chain is built from TRBV27 and TRBJ2-5, with TRBD1 as a possible D gene (5 bases). Germline CDR1 is MNHEY and CDR2 is SMNVEV (reference sequence). Trimming shortened V by 10 bases and J by 0 bases, and 12 bases separated the two germline ends. The CDR3 spans 13 residues. The CDR3 reads CATAQGYQETQYF. CDR3 DNA: TGTGCCACGGCTCAGGGTTACCAAGAGACCCAGTACTTC.

The chain has TRBV11-2 and TRBJ2-2, with D hard to call. Looked up from germline, CDR1 is SGHAT and CDR2 is FQNNGV. V lost 4 bases and J lost 5, with 11 bases in between. The CDR3 spans 14 residues. CDR3 sequence (DNA): TGTGCCAGCAGCTCCTCCGCTGGGACCGGGGAGCTGTTTTTT. As protein: CASSSSAGTGELFF. The complete variable domain, with remaining parts taken from reference TRBV11-2 and TRBJ2-2, reads EAGVAQSPRYKIIEKRQSVAFWCNPISGHATLYWYQQILGQGPKLLIQFQNNGVVDDSQLPKDRFSAERLKGVDSTLKIQPAKLEDSAVYLCASSSSAGTGELFFGEGSRLTVL.

A few counts support this clone. This sequence joins TRBV30 and TRBJ1-1, with D possibly being TRBD1 (5 bases). The CDR3 consists of 13 residues. Germline V gene lookup returns CDR1 GTSNPN and CDR2 SVGIG (reference sequence). V was trimmed by 8 bases and J by 5 bases, leaving 18 bases between them. Here the CDR3 DNA reads TGTGCCCGCTCCCGGGGGGTGGGGACTGAAGCTTTCTTT. This codes for CARSRGVGTEAFF.

This clone was seen ten or more times. Relative to the germline gene, one junction end is altered; a read error may explain this. V is TRBV7-8 and J is TRBJ1-1; maybe TRBD1 (5 bases). Per germline, CDR1 SGHVS and CDR2 FQNEAQ. CDR3 length: 14 amino acids. The CDR3, as DNA: TGTGCCAGCAACTTAGCGCAGGGTAGCACTGAAGCTTTCTTT. Its protein is CASNLAQGSTEAFF. Full variable domain (rest looked up from reference TRBV7-8 and TRBJ1-1): GAGVSQSPRYKVAKRGQDVALRCDPISGHVSLFWYQQALGQGPEFLTYFQNEAQLDKSGLPSDRFFAERPEGSVSTLKIQRTQQEDSAVYLCASNLAQGSTEAFFGQGTRLTVV.

The V call is TRBV5-1, the J call TRBJ1-2; tentative D call: TRBD1 (5 bases). CDR1 SGHRS and CDR2 YFSETQ come from the germline V gene. CDR3 length: 15 residues. Between the trimmed V and J ends, which lost 0 bases and 1 base, there was a span of 10 bases. Written as DNA, the CDR3 is TGCGCCAGCAGCTTGGGACAGAGTTATAACTATGGCTACACCTTC. Residues: CASSLGQSYNYGYTF.

Ten or more counts support this clone. The chain carries TRBV20-1 and TRBJ1-3; D is possibly TRBD1 (5 bases). CDR3 length: 13 amino acids. Trimming took 3 bases from V and 8 from J, leaving 14 bases between them. From germline, CDR1 is DFQATT and CDR2 SNEGSKA (reference sequence). CDR3 sequence: CSASRTTRDTIYF. CDR3 DNA sequence: TGCAGTGCTAGTCGGACAACTCGGGACACCATATATTTT.

As concerns this clone: This may stem from a read error, because a much larger clone lies one nucleotide away. This chain links TRBV6-5 with TRBJ2-1; D might be TRBD1 (5 bases). The germline CDR1 and CDR2 sequences are MNHEY and SVGAGI. The CDR3 sequence is 15 residues long. The CDR3 nucleotides read TGTGCCAGCAGTCACCAGGGATCCGCCGACAATGAGCAGTTCTTT. Its protein product is CASSHQGSADNEQFF.

In this sample, this clone turned up a few times. V usage is TRBV6-5 and J usage is TRBJ2-7, with 8 bases identical to TRBD2. CDR1 is MNHEY, CDR2 SVGAGI, per germline. V trimming: 0 bases; J trimming: 3 bases; junction bases outside the gene matches: 10. This CDR3 is built from 17 residues. The CDR3 DNA reads TGTGCCAGCAGTTACTCCGGCCGGGAGGGAATCAACTACGAGCAGTACTTC. This sequence encodes CASSYSGREGINYEQYF.

About this clone: A much larger clone lies one base from this, so it may be a read error. This chain joins TRBV12-3 or TRBV12-4 and TRBJ2-1; D possibly corresponds to TRBD2 (6 bases). Trimming took 5 bases from V and 10 from J, leaving 18 bases between them. The CDR3 is 14 amino acids. The CDR3 DNA reads as TGTGCCAGCAGTCTTGGGCTCTCTAGCGTCGAGCAGTTCTTC. Translation: CASSLGLSSVEQFF.